A selection of T cell receptor beta chains follows, all from one sample in a study of blood T cell repertoires in COVID-19. Using immunoSEQ multiplex PCR, the repertoire was profiled, and TCRdb retains in-frame clones only, with some absent. The sample gives 200,000 to 300,000 clones, 80% to 90% of which show up once; around 3.5% is in the top ten. Material: PBMCs or T cells enriched from blood (not recorded which). Receptors originate from a woman aged 40-49 years who had been exposed to COVID-19. Each CDR3 is given with its conserved first and last residue. The D gene is left open where the match is weak. Size values are once, few and many counts, or a class for expanded clones, and some rows have none.

V gene	D gene	J gene	CDR3 length	clone size	CDR3 protein	CDR3 DNA
TRBV5-4	TRBD1	TRBJ2-1	13	-	CASSQDRDNEQFF	TGTGCCAGCAGCCAAGACAGGGACAATGAGCAGTTCTTC
TRBV5-6	TRBD1	TRBJ1-3	15	-	CASSPLTGGGNTIYF	TGTGCCAGCAGCCCCTTGACAGGGGGTGGAAACACCATATATTTT
TRBV29-1	TRBD1	TRBJ2-7	13	-	CSVDLDRGGEQYF	TGCAGCGTAGACCTGGACAGGGGTGGCGAGCAGTACTTC
TRBV9	-	TRBJ2-6	17	-	CASSDSVGARGANVLTF	TGTGCCAGCAGCGACTCTGTTGGGGCGCGAGGGGCCAACGTCCTGACTTTC
TRBV27	-	TRBJ1-1	14	few	CASSFSPADTEAFF	TGTGCCAGCAGTTTTTCTCCGGCGGACACTGAAGCTTTCTTT
TRBV10-3	TRBD1	TRBJ1-5	15	-	CAISEGQEYDQPQHF	TGTGCCATCAGTGAGGGACAGGAGTACGATCAGCCCCAGCATTTT
TRBV4-1	-	TRBJ2-7	15	-	CASSRGAPRAYEQYF	TGCGCCAGCAGCCGTGGGGCCCCCAGGGCCTACGAGCAGTACTTC
TRBV29-1	-	TRBJ2-5	14	few	CSVVGMIDQETQYF	TGCAGCGTTGTGGGCATGATAGACCAAGAGACCCAGTACTTC
TRBV19	-	TRBJ2-7	16	-	CASSMQRGKSSYEQYF	TGTGCCAGTAGTATGCAGAGAGGGAAAAGCTCCTACGAGCAGTACTTC
TRBV28	TRBD1	TRBJ1-5	20	-	CASSWDPGQGTRRGNQPQHF	TGTGCCAGCAGTTGGGACCCGGGACAGGGCACAAGAAGGGGCAATCAGCCCCAGCATTTT
TRBV7-2	-	TRBJ2-5	17	-	CASSLVPQRSSRETQYF	TGTGCCAGCAGCTTAGTCCCCCAGAGGAGCAGCCGGGAGACCCAGTACTTC
TRBV7-2	-	TRBJ2-1	15	-	CASSLVGGGNNEQFF	TGTGCCAGCAGCTTAGTTGGGGGAGGAAACAATGAGCAGTTCTTC
TRBV11-2	TRBD1	TRBJ2-1	16	-	CASSSSSAGGIGEQFF	TGTGCCAGCAGCTCCTCGTCGGCAGGGGGAATAGGTGAGCAGTTCTTC
TRBV9	-	TRBJ2-1	16	-	CASSAPSGGLPNEQFF	TGTGCCAGCAGCGCTCCTTCGGGGGGCCTTCCGAATGAGCAGTTCTTC
TRBV11-2	TRBD1	TRBJ1-6	14	-	CASSLDRGVSPLHF	TGTGCCAGCAGCCTGGACAGGGGGGTTTCACCCCTCCACTTT
TRBV28	-	TRBJ1-1	13	-	CASSLSLRFEAFF	TGTGCCAGCAGTTTATCGCTGAGATTTGAAGCTTTCTTT
TRBV19	-	TRBJ1-1	13	-	CASSTRINTEAFF	TGTGCCAGTAGTACCAGAATCAACACTGAAGCTTTCTTT
TRBV2	TRBD1	TRBJ2-3	16	many	CASSQSGTGATDTQYF	TGTGCCAGCAGCCAATCCGGGACAGGGGCCACAGATACGCAGTATTTT
TRBV9	-	TRBJ1-2	15	-	CASSPPTAPREANTF	TGTGCCAGCAGCCCACCGACAGCGCCCCGGGAGGCTAACACCTTC
TRBV7-2	-	TRBJ1-1	14	-	CASSLSPGNTEAFF	TGTGCCAGCAGCTTATCGCCAGGGAACACTGAAGCTTTCTTT
TRBV5-1	TRBD1	TRBJ1-5	15	few	CASSSESRGNQPQHF	TGCGCCAGCAGCTCGGAGTCCAGGGGGAATCAGCCCCAGCATTTT
TRBV6-5	TRBD1	TRBJ1-4	14	-	CASSQRQGNEKLFF	TGTGCCAGCAGTCAACGACAGGGTAATGAAAAACTGTTTTTT
TRBV20-1	-	TRBJ1-1	11	few	CSAKGGFAAFF	TGCAGTGCTAAGGGGGGGTTTGCAGCTTTCTTT
TRBV15	TRBD1	TRBJ2-2	15	-	CATSRETGIRGELFF	TGTGCCACCAGCAGAGAGACAGGGATCCGCGGGGAGCTGTTTTTT
TRBV7-2	TRBD1	TRBJ2-4	18	few	CASSSTWTGGRAKNIQYF	TGTGCCAGCAGCTCGACCTGGACAGGGGGTAGGGCCAAAAACATTCAGTACTTC
TRBV9	TRBD1	TRBJ2-1	13	few	CASSVGQANEQFF	TGTGCCAGCAGCGTCGGACAGGCCAATGAGCAGTTCTTC
TRBV19	TRBD1	TRBJ1-2	16	-	CASRPRTGPSNYGYTF	TGTGCCAGTAGGCCGCGGACAGGGCCTTCTAACTATGGCTACACCTTC
TRBV6-2/TRBV6-3	-	TRBJ1-5	12	-	CASSDSNQPQHF	TGTGCCAGCAGCGACAGTAATCAGCCCCAGCATTTT
TRBV13	TRBD1	TRBJ1-1	14	-	CASSRDRGYTEAFF	TGTGCCAGCAGCCGGGACAGGGGTTACACTGAAGCTTTCTTT
TRBV6-4	-	TRBJ1-2	12	-	CASSGPDYGYTF	TGTGCCAGCAGTGGCCCAGACTATGGCTACACCTTC
TRBV9	-	TRBJ1-5	14	-	CASSVGTGNQPQHF	TGTGCCAGCAGCGTAGGAACAGGGAATCAGCCCCAGCATTTT
TRBV5-6	TRBD1	TRBJ2-4	16	-	CASSLRQGMSKNIQYF	TGTGCCAGCAGCCTCCGACAGGGAATGTCCAAAAACATTCAGTACTTC
TRBV5-1	-	TRBJ1-3	15	-	CASSSIDSKVSTIYF	TGCGCCAGCAGCTCGATTGACTCTAAGGTCTCCACCATATATTTT
TRBV10-3	TRBD2	TRBJ2-1	12	-	CAISGASGGWFF	TGTGCCATCAGTGGAGCTAGCGGGGGGTGGTTCTTC
TRBV6-2/TRBV6-3	-	TRBJ1-1	13	-	CASSLTGSTEAFF	TGTGCCAGCAGCCTTACAGGGAGCACTGAAGCTTTCTTT
TRBV27	-	TRBJ1-5	16	-	CASSLMAGYSNQPQHF	TGTGCCAGCAGTTTAATGGCAGGGTATAGCAATCAGCCCCAGCATTTT
TRBV18	-	TRBJ1-4	15	-	CASSLGGLGIEKLFF	TGTGCCAGCTCACTGGGCGGACTGGGGATTGAAAAACTGTTTTTT
TRBV6-5	TRBD1	TRBJ1-4	14	-	CASKTGSTNEKLFF	TGTGCCAGCAAGACAGGGTCTACTAATGAAAAACTGTTTTTT
TRBV10-3	-	TRBJ1-2	15	-	CAISERLAFNYGYTF	TGTGCCATCAGTGAGAGGCTAGCCTTTAACTATGGCTACACCTTC
TRBV19	-	TRBJ1-1	13	-	CASSPQGDTEAFF	TGTGCCAGTAGCCCCCAGGGTGACACTGAAGCTTTCTTT
TRBV3-1/TRBV3-2	-	TRBJ1-5	15	-	CASSQRQGTNQPQHF	TGTGCCAGCAGCCAACGGCAGGGGACCAATCAGCCCCAGCATTTT
TRBV2	TRBD1	TRBJ1-4	18	-	CASSEPGTGGGYNEKLFF	TGTGCCAGCAGTGAACCCGGGACAGGAGGAGGTTATAATGAAAAACTGTTTTTT
TRBV2	-	TRBJ1-1	14	-	CASIREVEDTEAFF	TGTGCCAGCATAAGGGAGGTCGAGGACACTGAAGCTTTCTTT
TRBV4-2	TRBD1	TRBJ2-3	15	once	CASSHRTGGTDTQYF	TGTGCCAGCAGCCATCGGACAGGGGGCACAGATACGCAGTATTTT
TRBV5-6	-	TRBJ2-6	17	once	CASSLPTRGAGANVLTF	TGTGCCAGCAGCTTGCCGACAAGGGGCGCTGGGGCCAACGTCCTGACTTTC
TRBV30	TRBD1	TRBJ2-4	12	-	CAWSGQGNIQYF	TGTGCCTGGAGTGGACAGGGAAACATTCAGTACTTC
TRBV7-2	-	TRBJ2-7	13	few	CASRPTRDSEQYF	TGTGCCAGCAGGCCCACTCGGGACTCCGAGCAGTACTTC
TRBV27	TRBD1	TRBJ2-2	18	-	CASSLGQGRYANTGELFF	TGTGCCAGCAGTTTGGGACAGGGGCGATACGCGAACACCGGGGAGCTGTTTTTT
TRBV7-2	TRBD2	TRBJ2-3	16	few	CASSLLGGGVADTQYF	TGTGCCAGCAGCTTACTCGGCGGGGGGGTCGCAGATACGCAGTATTTT
TRBV7-2	-	TRBJ2-1	16	-	CASSLARGGAVNEQFF	TGTGCCAGCAGCTTAGCGCGAGGGGGGGCCGTCAATGAGCAGTTCTTC
TRBV11-3	-	TRBJ2-2	16	-	CASSPGSGWHTGELFF	TGTGCCAGCAGTCCCGGGAGCGGGTGGCACACCGGGGAGCTGTTTTTT
TRBV18	-	TRBJ2-7	16	-	CASSPRSDLSSYEQYF	TGTGCCAGCTCACCACGTAGTGATCTAAGCTCCTACGAGCAGTACTTC
TRBV5-1	TRBD1	TRBJ2-7	14	once	CASSTQGALYEQYF	TGCGCCAGCAGCACACAGGGGGCACTCTACGAGCAGTACTTC
TRBV6-5	-	TRBJ2-2	15	-	CASSYIVGAAGELFF	TGTGCCAGCAGTTATATAGTGGGGGCTGCTGGGGAGCTGTTTTTT
TRBV5-6	TRBD1	TRBJ1-4	15	-	CASSSWTGSGEKLFF	TGTGCCAGCAGCTCTTGGACAGGGTCAGGGGAAAAACTGTTTTTT
TRBV29-1	-	TRBJ2-1	15	many	CSVETQGKGYNEQFF	TGCAGCGTTGAAACCCAGGGGAAGGGCTACAATGAGCAGTTCTTC
TRBV28	-	TRBJ1-2	14	-	CASSFRDTRNGYTF	TGTGCCAGCAGTTTCCGGGACACTAGAAATGGCTACACCTTC
TRBV6-4	TRBD1	TRBJ1-2	15	-	CASSDSGRGRDGYTF	TGTGCCAGCAGTGACTCAGGCAGGGGGCGCGATGGCTACACCTTC
TRBV28	-	TRBJ1-3	14	-	CASTPGGYGNTIYF	TGTGCCAGCACCCCGGGGGGGTACGGAAACACCATATATTTT